Sequencing of this TCR beta chain was carried out in a study of blood T cell repertoires in COVID-19. Across the whole study: The samples span acute and convalescent COVID-19 from the United States, Italy and Spain.

Grouping used clinical history reported by participants in a survey and questionnaire. Measured with immunoSEQ multiplex PCR; TCRdb has only the in-frame clones, and not every one. The sample gives hundreds of thousands of clones, roughly 87% of which show up once; about 6.1% is in the top ten. V shed 0 bases and J shed 7 bases, with 13 bases lying between them. CDR1 is GTSNPN, CDR2 SVGIG, per germline (reference sequence). The CDR3 is 15 residues long. The sample taken for sequencing was PBMCs or T cells enriched from blood (not recorded which). The TCR was taken from a woman aged 40 to 50 who had recovered from COVID-19. The chain carries TRBV30 and TRBJ1-6, with D possibly matching TRBD1 (5 bases). The CDR3 nucleotides read TGTGCCTGGAGTGTACCGACGGGGGGAAATTCACCCCTCCACTTT. Protein product: CAWSVPTGGNSPLHF.